The T cell receptor (beta chain) described here comes from a study of blood T cell repertoires in COVID-19. Study-level background: COVID-19 samples collected from the United States, Italy and Spain covered acute and convalescent phases.

Allocation to cohorts depended on clinical history reported by the participants. As handled by the study authors: Estimates of nucleated cell counts were drawn from the amplification of reference gene primers. Libraries were prepared by immunoSEQ multiplex PCR; TCRdb keeps only in-frame clonotypes and omits some of them. For V, J and clone size, that table is used; D and trimming come from the DNA. This table holds about 280,000 clones, under 90% found once. The CDR3 is 15 amino acids. Germline values: CDR1 SGHVS, CDR2 FNYEAQ. Deletions cut 1 base from V and 0 bases from J, with 7 bases between. This chain connects TRBV7-6 to TRBJ1-3, with D unresolved. This sequence originates from a woman between 55 and 75 years old who had recovered from COVID-19. The source material was PBMCs or T cells enriched from blood (not recorded which). The CDR3 region is CASSLVESSGNTIYF. The CDR3 DNA reads TGTGCCAGCAGCTTAGTTGAGAGCTCTGGAAACACCATATATTTT.